This TCR beta chain was observed in a study of blood T cell repertoires in COVID-19. About the research overall: COVID-19 samples collected from the United States, Italy and Spain covered acute and convalescent phases. Sources were T cells, B-cell-depleted T cells, or PBMCs; the material itself was cDNA or gDNA.

V lost 2 bases and J 2 bases, leaving 6 bases between the germline ends. This CDR3 contains 13 residues. Germline values: CDR1 MNHNS, CDR2 SASEGT. Authors' analysis steps: Amplifying reference gene primers gave estimates of nucleated cell counts. Clones were sequenced by immunoSEQ multiplex PCR, and TCRdb holds only the in-frame ones, with some missing. V, J and clone size are taken as reported in that table, and D and trimming were inferred from the DNA itself. The sample lists 70,000 or so clones, about 80% occurring once. This chain connects TRBV6-1 to TRBJ1-2, with D uncertain. Sequenced: peripheral blood. The receptor's source is a woman in her 70s with acute or convalescent COVID-19. The CDR3 DNA reads TGTGCCAGCAGTGAAACACCGAACTATGGCTACACCTTC. It encodes CASSETPNYGYTF.